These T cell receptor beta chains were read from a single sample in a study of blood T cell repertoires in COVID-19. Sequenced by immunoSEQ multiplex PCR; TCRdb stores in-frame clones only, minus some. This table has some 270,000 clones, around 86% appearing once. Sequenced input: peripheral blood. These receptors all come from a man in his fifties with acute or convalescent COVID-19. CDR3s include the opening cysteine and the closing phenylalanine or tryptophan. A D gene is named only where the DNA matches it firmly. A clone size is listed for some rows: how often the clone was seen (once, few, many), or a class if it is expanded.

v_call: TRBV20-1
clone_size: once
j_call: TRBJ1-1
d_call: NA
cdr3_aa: CSASRGRANTEAFF
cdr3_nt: TGCAGTGCTAGTAGGGGCAGGGCGAACACTGAAGCTTTCTTT

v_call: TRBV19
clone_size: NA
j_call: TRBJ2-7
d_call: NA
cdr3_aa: CASSVFVVLEAYEQYF
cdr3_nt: TGTGCCAGTAGTGTTTTCGTGGTCCTAGAGGCCTACGAGCAGTACTTC

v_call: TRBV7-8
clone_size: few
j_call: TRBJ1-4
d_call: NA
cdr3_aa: CASSLWGVDTNEKLFF
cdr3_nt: TGTGCCAGCAGCTTATGGGGCGTTGACACGAATGAAAAACTGTTTTTT

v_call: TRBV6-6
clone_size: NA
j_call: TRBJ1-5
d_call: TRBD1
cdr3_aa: CASSSRTGGGDQPQHF
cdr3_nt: TGTGCCAGCAGTTCCAGAACAGGGGGCGGAGATCAGCCCCAGCATTTT

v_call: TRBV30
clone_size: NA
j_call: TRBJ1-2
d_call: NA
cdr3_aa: CASEYGYTF
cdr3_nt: TGTGCCTCGGAGTATGGCTACACCTTC

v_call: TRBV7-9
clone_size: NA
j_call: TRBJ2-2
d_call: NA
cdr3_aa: CASKSASHAGELFF
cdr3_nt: TGTGCCAGCAAGTCCGCGAGTCACGCCGGGGAGCTGTTTTTT

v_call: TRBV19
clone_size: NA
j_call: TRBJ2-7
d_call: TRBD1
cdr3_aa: CASSRQGASSYEQYF
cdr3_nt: TGTGCCAGTAGCCGACAGGGCGCCTCCTCCTACGAGCAGTACTTC

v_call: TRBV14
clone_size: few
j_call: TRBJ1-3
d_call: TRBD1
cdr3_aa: CASSHAGGGNTIYF
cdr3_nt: TGTGCCAGCAGTCACGCAGGGGGTGGAAACACCATATATTTT

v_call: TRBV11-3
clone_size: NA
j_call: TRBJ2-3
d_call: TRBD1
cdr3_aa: CASSFLTGGDTQYF
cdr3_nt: TGTGCCAGCAGCTTCCTGACAGGGGGAGATACGCAGTATTTT

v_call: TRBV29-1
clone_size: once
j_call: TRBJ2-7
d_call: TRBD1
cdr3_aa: CSVPGQGVYEQYF
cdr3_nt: TGCAGCGTGCCGGGACAGGGTGTGTACGAGCAGTACTTC

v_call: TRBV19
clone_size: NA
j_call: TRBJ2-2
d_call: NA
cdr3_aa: CASSILRPHLATGELFF
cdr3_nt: TGTGCCAGTAGTATTTTGAGGCCCCACCTGGCCACCGGGGAGCTGTTTTTT

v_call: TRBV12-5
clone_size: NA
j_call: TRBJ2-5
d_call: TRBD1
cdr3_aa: CASKRDRGEETQYF
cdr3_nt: TGTGCTAGTAAAAGGGACAGGGGTGAGGAGACCCAGTACTTC

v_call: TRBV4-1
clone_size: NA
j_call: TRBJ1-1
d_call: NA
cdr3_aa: CASSQVAGQNTEAFF
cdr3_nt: TGCGCCAGCAGCCAAGTGGCAGGACAGAACACTGAAGCTTTCTTT